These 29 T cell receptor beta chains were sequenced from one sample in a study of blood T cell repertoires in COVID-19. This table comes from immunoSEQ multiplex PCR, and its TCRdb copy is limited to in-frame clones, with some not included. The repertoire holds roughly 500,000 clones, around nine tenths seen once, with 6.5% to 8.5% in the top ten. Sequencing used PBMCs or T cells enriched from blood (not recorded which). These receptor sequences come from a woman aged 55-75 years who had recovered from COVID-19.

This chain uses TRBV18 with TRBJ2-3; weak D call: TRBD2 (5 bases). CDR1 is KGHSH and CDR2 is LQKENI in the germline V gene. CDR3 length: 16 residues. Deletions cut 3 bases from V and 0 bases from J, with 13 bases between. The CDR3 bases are TGTGCCAGCTCACCGGAGGCTCAGAAAAGCACAGATACGCAGTATTTT. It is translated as CASSPEAQKSTDTQYF.

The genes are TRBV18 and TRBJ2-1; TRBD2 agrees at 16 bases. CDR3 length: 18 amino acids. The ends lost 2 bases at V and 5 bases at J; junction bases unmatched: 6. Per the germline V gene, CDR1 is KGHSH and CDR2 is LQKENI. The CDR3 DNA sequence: TGTGCCAGCTCACCAGTGGGACTAGCGGGGGGGCGGCACAATGAGCAGTTCTTC. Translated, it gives CASSPVGLAGGRHNEQFF.

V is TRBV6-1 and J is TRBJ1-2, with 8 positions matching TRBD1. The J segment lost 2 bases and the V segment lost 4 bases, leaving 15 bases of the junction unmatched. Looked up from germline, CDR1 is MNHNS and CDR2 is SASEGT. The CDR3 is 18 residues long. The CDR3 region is CASSGRASGTGLNYGYTF. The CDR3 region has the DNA TGTGCCAGCAGTGGTAGGGCGTCCGGGACAGGACTCAACTATGGCTACACCTTC.

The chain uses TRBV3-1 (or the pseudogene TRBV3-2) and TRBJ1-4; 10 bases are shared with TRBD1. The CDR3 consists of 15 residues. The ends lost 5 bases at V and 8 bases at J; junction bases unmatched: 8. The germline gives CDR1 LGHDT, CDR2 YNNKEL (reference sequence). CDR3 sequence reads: CASSTRGTGVEKLFF. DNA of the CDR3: TGTGCCAGCAGCACTCGCGGGACAGGGGTGGAAAAACTGTTTTTT.

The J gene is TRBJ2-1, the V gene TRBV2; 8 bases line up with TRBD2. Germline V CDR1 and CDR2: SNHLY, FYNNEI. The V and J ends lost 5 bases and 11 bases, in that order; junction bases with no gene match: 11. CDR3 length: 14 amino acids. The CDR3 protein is CASSPNPGLDKQFF. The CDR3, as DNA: TGTGCCAGCAGTCCAAACCCGGGACTAGACAAGCAGTTCTTC.

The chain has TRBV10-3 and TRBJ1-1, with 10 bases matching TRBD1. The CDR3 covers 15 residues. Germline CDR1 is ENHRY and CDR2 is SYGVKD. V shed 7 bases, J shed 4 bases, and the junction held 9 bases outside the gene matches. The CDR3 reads CAITRQGARGTEAFF. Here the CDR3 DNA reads TGTGCCATCACTAGACAGGGGGCGCGTGGCACTGAAGCTTTCTTT.

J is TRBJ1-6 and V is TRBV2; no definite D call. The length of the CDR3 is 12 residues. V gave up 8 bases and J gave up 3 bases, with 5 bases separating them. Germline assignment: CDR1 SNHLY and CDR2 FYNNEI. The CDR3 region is CASRDYNSPLHF. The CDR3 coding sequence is TGTGCCAGCCGGGACTATAATTCACCCCTCCACTTT.

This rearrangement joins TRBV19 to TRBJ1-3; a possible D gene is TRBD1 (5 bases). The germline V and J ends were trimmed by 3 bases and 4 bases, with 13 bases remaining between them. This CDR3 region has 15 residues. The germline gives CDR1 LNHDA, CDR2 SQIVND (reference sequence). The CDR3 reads CASSIQGSPGNTIYF. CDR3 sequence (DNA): TGTGCCAGTAGTATTCAGGGATCTCCGGGAAACACCATATATTTT.

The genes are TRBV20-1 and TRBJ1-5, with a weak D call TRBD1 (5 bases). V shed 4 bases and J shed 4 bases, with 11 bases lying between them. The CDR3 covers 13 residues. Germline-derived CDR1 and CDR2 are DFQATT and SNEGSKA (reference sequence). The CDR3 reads CSATDSSNQPQHF. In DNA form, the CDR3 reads TGCAGTGCTACTGACAGTTCGAATCAGCCCCAGCATTTT.

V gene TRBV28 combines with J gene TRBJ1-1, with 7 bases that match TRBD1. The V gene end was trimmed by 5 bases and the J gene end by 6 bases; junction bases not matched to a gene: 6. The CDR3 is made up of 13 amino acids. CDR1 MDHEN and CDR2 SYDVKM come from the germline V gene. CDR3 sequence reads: CASSPQGWAEAFF. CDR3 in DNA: TGTGCCAGCAGTCCACAGGGGTGGGCTGAAGCTTTCTTT.

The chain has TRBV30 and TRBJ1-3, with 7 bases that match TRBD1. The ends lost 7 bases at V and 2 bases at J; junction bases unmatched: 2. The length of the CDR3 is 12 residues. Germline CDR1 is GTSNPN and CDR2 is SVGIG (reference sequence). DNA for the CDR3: TGTGCCTTGGGGACAGCTGGAAACACCATATATTTT. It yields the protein CALGTAGNTIYF.

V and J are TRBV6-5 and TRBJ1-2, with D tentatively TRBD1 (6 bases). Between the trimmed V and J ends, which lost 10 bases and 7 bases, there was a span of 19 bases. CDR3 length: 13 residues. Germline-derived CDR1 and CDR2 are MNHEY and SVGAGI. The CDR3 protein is CATIRGSIGGYTF. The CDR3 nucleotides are TGTGCCACGATCAGGGGATCGATAGGTGGCTACACCTTC.

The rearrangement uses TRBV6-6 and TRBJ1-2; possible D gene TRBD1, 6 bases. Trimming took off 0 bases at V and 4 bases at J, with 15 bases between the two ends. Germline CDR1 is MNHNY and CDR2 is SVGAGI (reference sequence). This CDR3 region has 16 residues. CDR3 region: CASSYSQYGQSYGYTF. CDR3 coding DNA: TGTGCCAGCAGTTACTCCCAATACGGACAGTCCTATGGCTACACCTTC.

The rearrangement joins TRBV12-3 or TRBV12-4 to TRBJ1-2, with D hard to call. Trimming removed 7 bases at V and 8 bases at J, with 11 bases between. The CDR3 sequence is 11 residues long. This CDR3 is CASTKYGGYTF. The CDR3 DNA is TGTGCCAGCACAAAATACGGGGGCTACACCTTC.

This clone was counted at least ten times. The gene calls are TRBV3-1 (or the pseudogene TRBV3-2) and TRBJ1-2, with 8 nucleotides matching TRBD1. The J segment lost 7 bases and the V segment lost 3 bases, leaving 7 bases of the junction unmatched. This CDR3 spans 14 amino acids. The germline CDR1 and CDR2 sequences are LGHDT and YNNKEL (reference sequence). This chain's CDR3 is CASSHTQGASGYTF. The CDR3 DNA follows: TGTGCCAGCAGCCATACGCAGGGGGCGTCTGGCTACACCTTC.

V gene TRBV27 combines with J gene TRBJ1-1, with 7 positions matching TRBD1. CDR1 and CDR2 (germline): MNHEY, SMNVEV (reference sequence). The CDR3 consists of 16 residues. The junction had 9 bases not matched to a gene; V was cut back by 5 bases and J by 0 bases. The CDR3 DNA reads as TGTGCCAGCAGTCCCCCGGGACAGCCCCTGAACACTGAAGCTTTCTTT. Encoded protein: CASSPPGQPLNTEAFF.

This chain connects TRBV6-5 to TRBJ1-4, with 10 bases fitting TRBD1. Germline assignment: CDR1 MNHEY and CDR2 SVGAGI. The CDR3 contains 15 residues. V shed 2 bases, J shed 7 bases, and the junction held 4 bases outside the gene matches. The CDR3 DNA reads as TGTGCCAGCAGTTACGGACAGGGGGTTAGTGAAAAACTGTTTTTT. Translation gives CASSYGQGVSEKLFF.

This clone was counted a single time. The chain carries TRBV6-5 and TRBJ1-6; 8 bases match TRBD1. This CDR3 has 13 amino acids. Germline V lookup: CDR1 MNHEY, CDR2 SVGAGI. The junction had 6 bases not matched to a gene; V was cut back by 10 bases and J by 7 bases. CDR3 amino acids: CATLRTGNSPLHF. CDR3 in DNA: TGTGCCACCTTAAGGACAGGGAATTCACCCCTCCACTTT.

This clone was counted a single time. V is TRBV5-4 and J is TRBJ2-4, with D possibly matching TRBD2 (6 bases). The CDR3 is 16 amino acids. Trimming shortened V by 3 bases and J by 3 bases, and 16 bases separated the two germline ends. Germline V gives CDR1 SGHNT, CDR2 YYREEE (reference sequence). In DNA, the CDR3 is TGTGCCAGCAGCTCTTGGACCCTCGGGAGCAAAAACATTCAGTACTTC. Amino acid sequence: CASSSWTLGSKNIQYF.

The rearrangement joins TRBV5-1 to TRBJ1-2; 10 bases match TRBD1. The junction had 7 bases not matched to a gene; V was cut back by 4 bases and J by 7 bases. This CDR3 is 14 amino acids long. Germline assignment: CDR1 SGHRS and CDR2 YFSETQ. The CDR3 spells CASSNPGQGSGYTF. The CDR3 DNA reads TGCGCCAGCAGCAACCCGGGACAGGGGAGTGGCTACACCTTC.

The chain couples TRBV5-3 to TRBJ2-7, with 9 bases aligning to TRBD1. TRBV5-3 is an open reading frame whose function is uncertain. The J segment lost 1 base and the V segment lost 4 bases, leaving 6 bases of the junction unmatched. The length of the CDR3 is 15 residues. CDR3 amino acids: CARSVSGTGSYEQYV. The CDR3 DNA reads TGTGCCAGAAGCGTCTCCGGGACAGGGTCCTACGAGCAGTACGTC.

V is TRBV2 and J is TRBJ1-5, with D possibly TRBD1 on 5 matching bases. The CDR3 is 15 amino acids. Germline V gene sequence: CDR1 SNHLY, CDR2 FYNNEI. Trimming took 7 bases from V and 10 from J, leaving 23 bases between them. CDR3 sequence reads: CASTEDKFSRYPQHF. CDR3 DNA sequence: TGTGCCAGCACCGAGGACAAATTTAGCAGGTATCCCCAGCATTTT.

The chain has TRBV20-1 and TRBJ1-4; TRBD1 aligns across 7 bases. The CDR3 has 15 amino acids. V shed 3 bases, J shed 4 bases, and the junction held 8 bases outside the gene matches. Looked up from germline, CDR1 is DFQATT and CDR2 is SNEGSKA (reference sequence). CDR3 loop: CSASSRRQGNEKLFF. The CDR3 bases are TGCAGTGCTAGTTCCCGGAGACAGGGTAATGAAAAACTGTTTTTT.

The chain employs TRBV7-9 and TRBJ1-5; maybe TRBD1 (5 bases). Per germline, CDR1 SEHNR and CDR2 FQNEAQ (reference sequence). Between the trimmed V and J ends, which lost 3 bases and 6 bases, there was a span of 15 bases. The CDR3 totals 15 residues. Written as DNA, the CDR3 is TGTGCCAGCAGCTTGGGGCCCCGGGTCCCTCAGCCCCAGCATTTT. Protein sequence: CASSLGPRVPQPQHF.

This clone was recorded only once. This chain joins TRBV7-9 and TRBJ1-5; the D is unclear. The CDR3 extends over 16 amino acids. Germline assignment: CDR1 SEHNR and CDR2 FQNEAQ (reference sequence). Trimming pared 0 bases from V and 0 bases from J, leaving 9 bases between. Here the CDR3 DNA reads TGTGCCAGCAGCTTAGCCCTTGGAGTTAGCAATCAGCCCCAGCATTTT. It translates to CASSLALGVSNQPQHF.

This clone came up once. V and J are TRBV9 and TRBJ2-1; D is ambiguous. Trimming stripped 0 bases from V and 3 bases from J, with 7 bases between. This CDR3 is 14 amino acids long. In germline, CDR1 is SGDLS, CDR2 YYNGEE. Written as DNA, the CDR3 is TGTGCCAGCAGCGTAGATGCGGTCTACAATGAGCAGTTCTTC. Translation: CASSVDAVYNEQFF.

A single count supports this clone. Here the CDR3 DNA reads TGTGCCACCAGTGACTTTGACTATCAAGAGACCCAGTACTTC. Its protein is CATSDFDYQETQYF. The chain joins TRBV24-1 to TRBJ2-5, with D possibly matching TRBD2 (5 bases). The CDR3 covers 14 residues. Germline V gene data show CDR1 as KGHDR and CDR2 as SFDVKD. V lost 4 bases, J lost 2 bases, and 10 bases lay in between.

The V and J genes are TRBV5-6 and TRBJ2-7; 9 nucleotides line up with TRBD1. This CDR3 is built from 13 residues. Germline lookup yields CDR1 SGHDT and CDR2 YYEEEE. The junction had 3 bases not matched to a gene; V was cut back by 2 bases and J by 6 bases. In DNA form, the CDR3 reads TGTGCCAGCAGCTTTGGGACAGGGAGCGAGCAGTACGTC. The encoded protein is CASSFGTGSEQYV.

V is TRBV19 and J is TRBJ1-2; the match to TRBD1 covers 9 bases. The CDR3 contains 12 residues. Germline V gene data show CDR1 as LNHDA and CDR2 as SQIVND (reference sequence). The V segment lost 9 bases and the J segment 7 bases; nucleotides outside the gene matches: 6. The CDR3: CASTGQGSGYTF. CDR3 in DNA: TGTGCCAGCACGGGACAGGGAAGTGGCTACACCTTC.